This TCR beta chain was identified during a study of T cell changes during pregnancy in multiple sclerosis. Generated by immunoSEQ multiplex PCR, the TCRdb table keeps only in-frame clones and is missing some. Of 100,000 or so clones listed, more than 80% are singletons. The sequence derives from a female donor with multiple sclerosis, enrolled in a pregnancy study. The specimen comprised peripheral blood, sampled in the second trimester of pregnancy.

The CDR3 region has the DNA TGTGCCAGCAGTGAATTGCGGGGAGCTAACTATGGCTACACCTTC. It encodes CASSELRGANYGYTF. The chain is built from TRBV2 and TRBJ1-2; D gene unclear. The germline CDR1 and CDR2 sequences are SNHLY and FYNNEI. The CDR3 contains 15 residues. Trimming shortened V by 2 bases and J by 0 bases, and 10 bases separated the two germline ends.